This T cell receptor (beta chain) comes out of a study of shared clonotypes between healthy human individuals. At the level of the study: Donor ages ranged 18 to 49 years: a couple of women, a few men. Study conclusions and caveats: The study found roughly 5% of naive CD4 clonotypes shared across a few donors. The rarefaction results pointed to incomplete sorted-subset sequencing despite large depth.

V was pared by 2 bases and J by 11 bases, with 22 bases between. CDR1 is KGHSH and CDR2 is LQKENI in the germline V gene. This CDR3 has 16 residues. Assay used: immunoSEQ multiplex PCR; TCRdb lists only in-frame clones, some missing. Among about 690,000 clones listed, roughly 88% were seen once. This clone came up once. The antigen is not known. The chain combines TRBV18 with TRBJ2-1; D possibly corresponds to TRBD1 (9 bases). Sample: memory CD8+ T cells from PBMCs. Subset: CD45RO+ cells pooled with CCR7-negative TemRA cells. The sequence came from a man aged 18-30 years in good health. Some clones in this sample may be carry-over from other donors' samples. For the CDR3, the DNA is TGTGCCAGCTCACCAACCGGGACAGGGACTAGAGATCAGCAGTTCTTC. Its protein product is CASSPTGTGTRDQQFF.